Listed below are T cell receptor beta chains from one sample, sequenced in a study of tumor and adjacent non-tumor tissue in lung cancer. MiXCR, run by TCRdb on the multiplex PCR reads, gives a single entry per CDR3 protein. The repertoire has under 150,000 distinct CDR3 sequences, roughly 66% of them found once; the top ten carry 15% to 20%. The source material was lung tumor tissue. The receptors derive from a man in his 60s with small cell lung cancer. The CDR3 runs from the conserved cysteine through the conserved F or W. The order of the fields is J gene, clone size, V gene, D gene, CDR3 DNA, CDR3 protein. A D gene is named only where the DNA matches it firmly. Some rows have no size entry. The others give once, few or many, or a class for an expanded clone.

TRBJ2-2 | many | TRBV20-1 | TRBD1 | TGCAGTGCTAGAGGACAGGGGGCCGGGGAGCTGTTTTTT | CSARGQGAGELFF
TRBJ2-1 | . | TRBV7-9 | TRBD2 | TGTGCCAGCAGCCCTCTAGCGGGGGGCAATGAGCACTTCTTC | CASSPLAGGNEHFF
TRBJ2-3 | once | TRBV20-1 | . | TGCACTGCTAGAGTTCTGGCCAGATCTGATACGCAGTATTTT | CTARVLARSDTQYF
TRBJ2-2 | few | TRBV6-6 | TRBD1 | TGTGCCAGCAGTGACCTCGGACAGGGGTACGGCGCCGGGGAGCTGTTTTTT | CASSDLGQGYGAGELFF
TRBJ2-2 | . | TRBV19 | TRBD1 | TGTGCCGGTACCGGACAGGGGCAACACACCGGGGAGCTGTCTTTT | CAGTGQGQHTGELSF
TRBJ1-3 | few | TRBV12-3/TRBV12-4 | . | TGTGCCAGCAGTTTGACGAGCTCTGGAAACACCATATATTTT | CASSLTSSGNTIYF
TRBJ2-7 | . | TRBV6-2/TRBV6-3 | . | TGTGTCAGCTCGTGGAGCGGCGAGGAGTACTTC | CVSSWSGEEYF
TRBJ2-1 | few | TRBV5-8 | TRBD2 | TGTGCCAGCAGCTTGGAACTAGCGGGAGCCGGTGAGCAGTTCTTC | CASSLELAGAGEQFF
TRBJ2-4 | . | TRBV13 | TRBD1 | TGTGCCAGCGGTTATTCGAAGACAGGGGGCGGGATTTTAGCAAAAAACATTCAGTACTTC | CASGYSKTGGGILAKNIQYF
TRBJ2-3 | . | TRBV5-5 | . | TGTGTCAGCAGCTTGAGACAGAGCGCAGATACGCAGTATTTT | CVSSLRQSADTQYF
TRBJ2-3 | . | TRBV4-1 | . | TGCGCCAGCAGCCAAGCTCCGGACAGATCGCGCGCAGATACGCAATATTTT | CASSQAPDRSRADTQYF
TRBJ2-1 | . | TRBV2 | . | TGTGCCAGCAGTGAGCGAGATCGCGGTGAGCAGTTCTTC | CASSERDRGEQFF
TRBJ2-3 | . | TRBV20-1 | TRBD2 | TGCAGTTCAGGAAGGACTAGCGGGGGAAGAGATACGCAGTATTTT | CSSGRTSGGRDTQYF
TRBJ2-1 | . | TRBV20-1 | . | TGCAGTGCACAACTGGGTGGGACAAGCAGTGAACAGTCCTTC | CSAQLGGTSSEQSF
TRBJ2-3 | . | TRBV2 | . | TGTGCCAGCAGTGGTCGAGGGTCTAGCCACACAGATACGCAGTATTTT | CASSGRGSSHTDTQYF
TRBJ2-3 | . | TRBV11-1 | . | TGTGCCAGCAACATAGTCATGGGAGTGGCCGGGGCAGATACGCAGTATTTT | CASNIVMGVAGADTQYF
TRBJ2-2 | . | TRBV7-9 | TRBD2 | TGTGCCAGCACGCTAGCGGGATATGTGGGGACCGGGGAGCTGTTTTTT | CASTLAGYVGTGELFF
TRBJ2-3 | . | TRBV29-1 | . | TGCAGCGTTGAAGACGGGAGAGGGGATACGCATTATTTT | CSVEDGRGDTHYF
TRBJ2-5 | . | TRBV9 | TRBD1 | TGTGCCAGCAGCTTACACCCAGGGGGAGCTAAGGAGACCCAGTACTTC | CASSLHPGGAKETQYF
TRBJ1-2 | . | TRBV6-5 | . | TGTGCCAGCAGACCCGGGACGATGTATGGCTACGCCTTC | CASRPGTMYGYAF
TRBJ1-1 | once | TRBV6-5 | . | TGTGCCAACACCTTTACAGGGTTGAACACTGAAGCTTTCTTT | CANTFTGLNTEAFF
TRBJ1-1 | . | TRBV29-1 | TRBD1 | TGCAGCGAATACAGGGGACGGGGCACTAAAGCTTTCTTT | CSEYRGRGTKAFF
TRBJ1-1 | once | TRBV12-3/TRBV12-4 | . | TGTGTCGGCAGTTTAGGGGCAGGGGCAGCTTTCTTT | CVGSLGAGAAFF
TRBJ1-6 | many | TRBV20-1 | . | TGCAGTGCTAGAGGGGGTCGCTATTCACCCCTCCACTTT | CSARGGRYSPLHF
TRBJ2-1 | few | TRBV5-6 | TRBD2 | TGTGCCAGCAGCTTGCTAGCGGGTAGAAATGAGCAGTTCTTC | CASSLLAGRNEQFF
TRBJ2-2 | . | TRBV5-6 | TRBD2 | TGTGCCAGCAGCTTCGGACTAGCGGGAGCGGAGGTCGGGGAGCTGTTTTTT | CASSFGLAGAEVGELFF
TRBJ2-3 | . | TRBV5-4 | TRBD2 | TGTGCCAGCAGCTTGGGACTAGCTACGACAGATACGCAGTATTTT | CASSLGLATTDTQYF
TRBJ2-1 | . | TRBV6-5 | . | TGTCCCAGCAGTTACTACTTGGCCACTGAGCAGTTCTTC | CPSSYYLATEQFF
TRBJ2-1 | . | TRBV12-3/TRBV12-4 | . | TGTGCCAGCAGTTTATCGGAACTAGTGGGCAATGAGCAGTTCTTC | CASSLSELVGNEQFF
TRBJ2-7 | many | TRBV5-1 | TRBD1 | TGCGCCAGCAGCCCGTGGACAGGGAGAGACGAGCAGTACTTC | CASSPWTGRDEQYF
TRBJ2-7 | once | TRBV11-2 | . | TGTGCCAGCAGCCAAGAGGACGGGCGACAGTATTTC | CASSQEDGRQYF
TRBJ2-3 | few | TRBV6-6 | TRBD2 | TGTGCCAGCAGTTACGGGACTAGCGGGAGTTTCCCAGATACGCAGTATTTT | CASSYGTSGSFPDTQYF
TRBJ2-3 | . | TRBV7-9 | . | TGTGCCAGCAGCCCTATCGAGGGCTTAGGCACAGATACGCAGTATTTT | CASSPIEGLGTDTQYF
TRBJ2-5 | . | TRBV7-8 | . | TGTGCCAGCAGAGATACCGGACTGGCAGAGACCCAGTACTTC | CASRDTGLAETQYF
TRBJ1-5 | . | TRBV6-1 | . | TGTGCCAGCAGCCCCGACCACCGGGGCAATCAGCCCCAGCATTTT | CASSPDHRGNQPQHF
TRBJ2-1 | . | TRBV20-1 | TRBD2 | TGCAGTGCTAGTGATCTAGGCGGGAGTTCGTCCTACAATGAGCAGTTCTTC | CSASDLGGSSSYNEQFF
TRBJ1-6 | . | TRBV4-1 | . | TGCGACAGCAGCCCCACCCTCGGGGGGCGGCGTAATTCACCCCTCCACTTT | CDSSPTLGGRRNSPLHF
TRBJ2-5 | . | TRBV10-3 | . | TGTGCCATCACAGGGGGGACACAAGAGACCCAGTACTTC | CAITGGTQETQYF
TRBJ2-2 | . | TRBV24-1 | . | TGTGCCACCCTCAGACCCACCACCGGGGAGCTGTTTTTT | CATLRPTTGELFF
TRBJ2-1 | many | TRBV12-3/TRBV12-4 | TRBD2 | TGTGCCAGCACCTTGTCAGTAGCGGGAGTATGGAATGAGCAGTTCTTC | CASTLSVAGVWNEQFF
TRBJ2-1 | . | TRBV20-1 | TRBD2 | TGCAGTGCAGGGACTAGAGCTTCATTCAATGGGCAGTTCTTC | CSAGTRASFNGQFF
TRBJ2-3 | . | TRBV11-2 | . | TGTGCCAGCAGCTCTACCCTCGGTAGCAGGGAAACCGGCTTCACAGATACGCAGTATTTT | CASSSTLGSRETGFTDTQYF
TRBJ2-3 | many | TRBV11-3 | TRBD2 | TGTGCCAGCACCGGGACTAGCGGAACTAGCACAGATACGCAGTATTTT | CASTGTSGTSTDTQYF
TRBJ1-2 | few | TRBV29-1 | TRBD1 | TGCAGCGCTGAAGAAGGGACAGGCTATGGCTACACCTTC | CSAEEGTGYGYTF
TRBJ1-1 | . | TRBV20-1 | . | TGCAGTGCTAGAGATGAGCAGGGCACTGAATCTTTCTTT | CSARDEQGTESFF
TRBJ2-3 | . | TRBV20-1 | TRBD1 | TGCAATGCTGGTCGGACAGGTGGGGCAGACACGCAGTATTTT | CNAGRTGGADTQYF
TRBJ2-3 | . | TRBV28 | . | TGTGCCAGCAGCCAGACGAGCCTCACTGATATGCAGTATTTT | CASSQTSLTDMQYF
TRBJ2-1 | . | TRBV29-1 | . | TGCAGCGTCCACTCGGACGCTCAACTCTACGATGAGCAGCTCTTC | CSVHSDAQLYDEQLF
TRBJ1-5 | . | TRBV6-5 | . | TGTGCCAACAGGCAGGAGGGGCAGCCCCAGCATTTT | CANRQEGQPQHF
TRBJ1-3 | . | TRBV12-3/TRBV12-4 | TRBD1 | TGTGCCAGCAGGCACAGGGGCAGTTGGGATACCATATATTTT | CASRHRGSWDTIYF
TRBJ1-2 | . | TRBV10-3 | . | TGTGCCAACAGTGAGGGGAACTATGGCTACACCTTC | CANSEGNYGYTF
TRBJ2-5 | large | TRBV11-3 | TRBD1 | TGTGCCAGCAGCGCTGACAGGGGGTCCCAAGAGACCCAGTACTTC | CASSADRGSQETQYF
TRBJ2-1 | few | TRBV4-2 | . | TGTGCCAGCAGCCAAGTTCATGGGGTAGCGGAGGTCTACAATGAGCAGTTCTTC | CASSQVHGVAEVYNEQFF
TRBJ2-1 | . | TRBV20-1 | . | TGCAGAGCCAGGGAGCCTTCAGGTTACGAGCAGTTCTTC | CRAREPSGYEQFF
TRBJ1-5 | . | TRBV7-2 | . | TGTGCCAGCAGCTTAGGGTGGAGGGTGAGTAATCAGCCCCAGCATTTT | CASSLGWRVSNQPQHF
TRBJ2-1 | . | TRBV11-2 | TRBD2 | TGTGCCATGAGCTCTCAAGGACTAGCGGGAGGGCCAGGCAATGAGCAGTTCTTC | CAMSSQGLAGGPGNEQFF